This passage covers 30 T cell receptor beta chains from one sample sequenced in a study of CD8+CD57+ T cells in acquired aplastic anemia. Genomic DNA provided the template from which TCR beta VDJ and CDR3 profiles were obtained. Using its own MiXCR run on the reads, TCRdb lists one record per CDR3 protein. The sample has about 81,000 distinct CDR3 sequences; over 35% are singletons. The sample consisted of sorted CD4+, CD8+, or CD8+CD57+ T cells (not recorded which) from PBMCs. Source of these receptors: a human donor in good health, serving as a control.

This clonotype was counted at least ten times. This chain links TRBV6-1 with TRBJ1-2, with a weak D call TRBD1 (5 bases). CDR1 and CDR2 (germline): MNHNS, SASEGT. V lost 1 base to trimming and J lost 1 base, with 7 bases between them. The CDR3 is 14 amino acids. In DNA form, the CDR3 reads TGTGCCAGCAGTGAAGGACAGATTAACTATGGCTACACCTTC. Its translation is CASSEGQINYGYTF.

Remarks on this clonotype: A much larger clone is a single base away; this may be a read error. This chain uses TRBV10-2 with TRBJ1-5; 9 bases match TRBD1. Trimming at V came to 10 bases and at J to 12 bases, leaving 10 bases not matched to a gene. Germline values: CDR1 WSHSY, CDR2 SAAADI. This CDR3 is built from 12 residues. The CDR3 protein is CATGQGLGLQHF. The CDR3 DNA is TGCGCCACCGGACAGGGGTTAGGGCTCCAGCATTTT.

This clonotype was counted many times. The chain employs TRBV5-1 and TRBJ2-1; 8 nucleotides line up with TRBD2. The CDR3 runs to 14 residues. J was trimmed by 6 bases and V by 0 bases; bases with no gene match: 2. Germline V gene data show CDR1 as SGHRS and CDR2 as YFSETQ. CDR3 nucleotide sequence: TGCGCCAGCAGCTTGGACGGACTAGCCAATGAGCAGTTCTTC. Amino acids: CASSLDGLANEQFF.

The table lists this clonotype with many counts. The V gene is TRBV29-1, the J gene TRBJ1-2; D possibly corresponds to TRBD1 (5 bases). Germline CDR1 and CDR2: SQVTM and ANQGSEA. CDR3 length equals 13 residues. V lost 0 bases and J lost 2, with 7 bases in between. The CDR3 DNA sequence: TGCAGCGTTGAAGAGGGGCTGAACTATGGCTACACCTTC. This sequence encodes CSVEEGLNYGYTF.

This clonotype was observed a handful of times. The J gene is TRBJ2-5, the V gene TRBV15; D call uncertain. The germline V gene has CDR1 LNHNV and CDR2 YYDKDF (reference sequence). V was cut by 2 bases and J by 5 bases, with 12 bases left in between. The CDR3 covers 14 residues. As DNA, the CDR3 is TGTGCCACCAGCAGATCCTCCTCGGTTGAGACCCAGTACTTC. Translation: CATSRSSSVETQYF.

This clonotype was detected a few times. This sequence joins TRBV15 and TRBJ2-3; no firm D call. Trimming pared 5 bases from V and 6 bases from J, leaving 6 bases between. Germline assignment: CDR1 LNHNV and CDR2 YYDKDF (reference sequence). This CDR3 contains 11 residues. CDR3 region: CATSGTDTQYF. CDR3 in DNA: TGTGCCACCAGCGGTACGGATACGCAGTATTTT.

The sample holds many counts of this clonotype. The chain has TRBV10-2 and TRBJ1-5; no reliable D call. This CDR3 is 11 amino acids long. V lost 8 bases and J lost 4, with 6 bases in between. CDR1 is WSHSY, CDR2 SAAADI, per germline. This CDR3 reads CASGGNQPQHF. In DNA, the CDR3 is TGCGCCAGCGGCGGGAATCAGCCCCAGCATTTT.

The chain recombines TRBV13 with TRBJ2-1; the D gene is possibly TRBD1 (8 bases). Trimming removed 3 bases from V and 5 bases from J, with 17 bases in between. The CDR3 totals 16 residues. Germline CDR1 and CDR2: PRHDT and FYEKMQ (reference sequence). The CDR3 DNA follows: TGTGCCAGCAGCTTGGGGGGGGGACAGGCACACAATGAGCAGTTCTTC. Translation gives CASSLGGGQAHNEQFF.

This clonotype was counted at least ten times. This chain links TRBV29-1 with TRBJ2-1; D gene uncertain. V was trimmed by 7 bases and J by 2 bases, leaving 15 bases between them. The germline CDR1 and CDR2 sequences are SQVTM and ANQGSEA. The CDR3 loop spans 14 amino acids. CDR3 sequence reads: CSADLGSTYNEQFF. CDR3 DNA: TGCAGCGCCGACCTAGGGTCGACCTACAATGAGCAGTTCTTC.

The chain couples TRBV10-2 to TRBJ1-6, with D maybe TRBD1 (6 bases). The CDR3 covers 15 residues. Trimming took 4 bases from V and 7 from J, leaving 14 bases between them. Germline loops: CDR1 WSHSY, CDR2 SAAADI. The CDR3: CASSARWGTNSPLHF. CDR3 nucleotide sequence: TGCGCCAGCAGTGCCAGGTGGGGGACAAATTCACCCCTCCACTTT.

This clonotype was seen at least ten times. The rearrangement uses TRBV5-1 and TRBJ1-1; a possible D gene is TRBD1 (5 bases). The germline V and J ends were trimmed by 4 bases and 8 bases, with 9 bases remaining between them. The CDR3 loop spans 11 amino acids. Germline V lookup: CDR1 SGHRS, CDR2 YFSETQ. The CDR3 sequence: CASSGTNEAFF. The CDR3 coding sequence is TGCGCCAGCAGCGGGACTAACGAAGCTTTCTTT. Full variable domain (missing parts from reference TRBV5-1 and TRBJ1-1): KAGVTQTPRYLIKTRGQQVTLSCSPISGHRSVSWYQQTPGQGLQFLFEYFSETQRNKGNFPGRFSGRQFSNSRSEMNVSTLELGDSALYLCASSGTNEAFFGQGTRLTVV.

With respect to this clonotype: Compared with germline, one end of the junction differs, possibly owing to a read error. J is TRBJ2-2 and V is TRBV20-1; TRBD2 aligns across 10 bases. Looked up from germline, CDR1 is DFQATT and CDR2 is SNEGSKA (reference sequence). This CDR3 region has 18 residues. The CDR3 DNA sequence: TGCGGTGCTAGAGATCACGGGACTAGCGCGATGAACACCGGGGAGCTGTTTTTT. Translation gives CGARDHGTSAMNTGELFF.

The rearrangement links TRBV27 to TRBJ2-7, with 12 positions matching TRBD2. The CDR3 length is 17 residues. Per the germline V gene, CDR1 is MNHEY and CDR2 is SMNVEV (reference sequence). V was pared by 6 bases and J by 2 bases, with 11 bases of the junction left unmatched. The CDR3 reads CASSVLTSGGVPYEQYF. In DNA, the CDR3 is TGTGCCAGCAGCGTACTGACTAGCGGGGGCGTCCCCTACGAGCAGTACTTC.

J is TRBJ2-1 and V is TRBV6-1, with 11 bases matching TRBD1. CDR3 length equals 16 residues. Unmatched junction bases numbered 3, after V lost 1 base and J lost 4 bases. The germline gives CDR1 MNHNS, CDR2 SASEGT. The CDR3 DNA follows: TGTGCCAGCAGTGAAGGGACAGGGGGCGCATACAATGAGCAGTTCTTC. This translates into CASSEGTGGAYNEQFF.

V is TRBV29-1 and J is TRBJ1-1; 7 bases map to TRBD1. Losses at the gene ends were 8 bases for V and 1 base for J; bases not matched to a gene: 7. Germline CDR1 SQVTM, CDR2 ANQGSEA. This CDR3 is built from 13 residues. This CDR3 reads CSTWDRQNTEAFF. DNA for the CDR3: TGCAGCACGTGGGACAGACAGAACACTGAAGCTTTCTTT.

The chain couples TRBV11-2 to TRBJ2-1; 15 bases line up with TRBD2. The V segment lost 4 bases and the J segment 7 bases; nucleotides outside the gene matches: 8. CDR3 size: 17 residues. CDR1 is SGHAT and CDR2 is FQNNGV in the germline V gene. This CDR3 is CASSSPGLAGGGNEQFF. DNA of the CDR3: TGTGCCAGCAGCTCACCGGGACTAGCGGGAGGTGGGAATGAGCAGTTCTTC.

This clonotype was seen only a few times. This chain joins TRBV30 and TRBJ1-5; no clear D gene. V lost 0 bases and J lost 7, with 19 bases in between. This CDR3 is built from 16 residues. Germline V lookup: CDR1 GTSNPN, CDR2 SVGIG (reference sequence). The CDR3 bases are TGTGCCTGGAGTGTTGTAATGTGGGTTCGTCTGCAGCCCCAGCATTTT. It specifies CAWSVVMWVRLQPQHF.

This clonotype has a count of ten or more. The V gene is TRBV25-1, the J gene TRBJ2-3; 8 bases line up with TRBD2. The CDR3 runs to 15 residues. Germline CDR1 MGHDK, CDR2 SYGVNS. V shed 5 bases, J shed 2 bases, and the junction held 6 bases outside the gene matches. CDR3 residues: CASSYSGGATDTQYF. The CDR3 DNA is TGTGCCAGCAGTTACTCCGGGGGGGCCACAGATACGCAGTATTTT.

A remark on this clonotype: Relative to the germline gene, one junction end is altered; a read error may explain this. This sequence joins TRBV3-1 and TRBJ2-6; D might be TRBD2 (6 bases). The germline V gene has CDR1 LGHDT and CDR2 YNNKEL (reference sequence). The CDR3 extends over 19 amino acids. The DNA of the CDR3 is TGTGCCAGCAGCCAACATACCGTAGCGGTCAACTCTGGGGCCGACGTCCTGACTTTC. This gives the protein CASSQHTVAVNSGADVLTF.

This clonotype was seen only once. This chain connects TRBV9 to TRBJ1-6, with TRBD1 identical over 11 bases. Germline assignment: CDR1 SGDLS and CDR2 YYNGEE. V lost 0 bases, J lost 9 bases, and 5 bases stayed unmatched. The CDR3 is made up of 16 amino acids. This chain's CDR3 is CASSVEGGQGGSPLHF. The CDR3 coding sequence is TGTGCCAGCAGCGTAGAGGGGGGACAGGGGGGTTCACCCCTCCACTTT.

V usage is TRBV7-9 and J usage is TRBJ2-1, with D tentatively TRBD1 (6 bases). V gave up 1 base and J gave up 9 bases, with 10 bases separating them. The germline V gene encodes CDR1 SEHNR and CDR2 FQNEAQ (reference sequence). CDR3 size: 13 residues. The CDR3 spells CASSLGGRSEQFF. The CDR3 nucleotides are TGTGCCAGCAGCTTAGGGGGGCGGAGTGAGCAGTTCTTC.

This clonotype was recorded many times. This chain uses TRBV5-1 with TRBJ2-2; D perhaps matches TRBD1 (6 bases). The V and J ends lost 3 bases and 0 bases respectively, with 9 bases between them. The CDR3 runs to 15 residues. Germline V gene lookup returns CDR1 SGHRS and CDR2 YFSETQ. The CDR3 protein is CASSSGTTNTGELFF. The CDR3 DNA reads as TGCGCCAGCAGCTCCGGGACAACGAACACCGGGGAGCTGTTTTTT. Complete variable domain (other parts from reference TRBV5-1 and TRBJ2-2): KAGVTQTPRYLIKTRGQQVTLSCSPISGHRSVSWYQQTPGQGLQFLFEYFSETQRNKGNFPGRFSGRQFSNSRSEMNVSTLELGDSALYLCASSSGTTNTGELFFGEGSRLTVL.

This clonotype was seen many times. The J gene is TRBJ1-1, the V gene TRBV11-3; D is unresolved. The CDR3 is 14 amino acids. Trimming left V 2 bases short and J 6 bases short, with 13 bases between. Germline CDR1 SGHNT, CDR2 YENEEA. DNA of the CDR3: TGTGCCAGCAGCTTACCCGCCGGGCGAGCTGAAGCTTTCTTT. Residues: CASSLPAGRAEAFF.

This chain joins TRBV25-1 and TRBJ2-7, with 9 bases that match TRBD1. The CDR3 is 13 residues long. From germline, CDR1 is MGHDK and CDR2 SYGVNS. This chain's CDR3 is CARDGDRDYEQYF. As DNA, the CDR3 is TGTGCTAGAGATGGGGACAGGGACTACGAGCAGTACTTC.

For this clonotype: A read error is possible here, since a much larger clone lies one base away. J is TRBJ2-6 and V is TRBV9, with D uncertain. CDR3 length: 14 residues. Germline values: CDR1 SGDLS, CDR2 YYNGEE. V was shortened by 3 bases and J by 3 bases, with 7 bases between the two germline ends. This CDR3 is CASSEDVGANVLTF. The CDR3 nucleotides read TGTGCCAGCAGCGAGGACGTTGGGGCCAACGTCCTGACTTTC.

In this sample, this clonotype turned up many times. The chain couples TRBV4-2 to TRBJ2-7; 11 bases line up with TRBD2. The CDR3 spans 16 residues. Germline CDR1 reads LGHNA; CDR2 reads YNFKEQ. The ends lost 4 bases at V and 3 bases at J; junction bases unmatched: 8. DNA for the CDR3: TGTGCCAGCAGCCGAAGTTCCGGGACTAGCGGCTACGAGCAGTACTTC. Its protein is CASSRSSGTSGYEQYF.

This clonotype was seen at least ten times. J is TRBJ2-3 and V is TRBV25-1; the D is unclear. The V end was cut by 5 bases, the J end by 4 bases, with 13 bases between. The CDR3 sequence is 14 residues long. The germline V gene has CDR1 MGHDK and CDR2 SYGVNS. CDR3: CASSYDTAPDTQYF. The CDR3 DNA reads TGTGCCAGCAGTTACGACACGGCCCCAGATACGCAGTATTTT. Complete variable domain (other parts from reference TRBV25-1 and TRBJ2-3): EADIYQTPRYLVIGTGKKITLECSQTMGHDKMYWYQQDPGMELHLIHYSYGVNSTEKGDLSSESTVSRIRTEHFPLTLESARPSHTSQYLCASSYDTAPDTQYFGPGTRLTVL.

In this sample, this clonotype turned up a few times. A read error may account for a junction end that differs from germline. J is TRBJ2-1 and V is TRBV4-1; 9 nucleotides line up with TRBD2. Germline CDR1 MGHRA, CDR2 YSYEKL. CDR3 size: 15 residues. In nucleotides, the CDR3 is TGTGCCAGCAGCCAAGGGCTAGCGGGGAACAATGAGCAGTTCTTC. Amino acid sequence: CASSQGLAGNNEQFF.

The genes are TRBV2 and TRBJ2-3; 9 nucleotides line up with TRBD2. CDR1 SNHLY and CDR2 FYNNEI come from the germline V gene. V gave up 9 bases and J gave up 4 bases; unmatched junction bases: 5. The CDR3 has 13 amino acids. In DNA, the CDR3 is TGTGCCAGGCGGGGGGGCCTTGCAGATACGCAGTATTTT. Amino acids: CARRGGLADTQYF.

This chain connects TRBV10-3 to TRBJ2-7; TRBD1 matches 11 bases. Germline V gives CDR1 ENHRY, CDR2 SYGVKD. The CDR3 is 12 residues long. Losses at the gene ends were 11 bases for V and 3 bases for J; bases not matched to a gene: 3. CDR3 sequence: CAGGTGGYEQYF. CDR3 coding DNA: TGTGCCGGGGGGACAGGGGGCTACGAGCAGTACTTC.